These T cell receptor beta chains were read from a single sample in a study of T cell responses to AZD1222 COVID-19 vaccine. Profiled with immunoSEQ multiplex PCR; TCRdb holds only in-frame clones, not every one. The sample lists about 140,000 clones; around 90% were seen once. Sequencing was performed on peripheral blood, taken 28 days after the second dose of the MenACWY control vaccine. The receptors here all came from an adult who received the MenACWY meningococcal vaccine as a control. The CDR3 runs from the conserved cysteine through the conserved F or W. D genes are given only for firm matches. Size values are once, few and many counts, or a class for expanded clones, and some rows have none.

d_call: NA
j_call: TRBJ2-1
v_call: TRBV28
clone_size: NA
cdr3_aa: CASSPGLYNEQFF
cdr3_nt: TGTGCCAGCAGCCCGGGACTCTACAATGAGCAGTTCTTC

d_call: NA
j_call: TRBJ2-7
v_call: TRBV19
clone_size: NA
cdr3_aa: CASSPTASYEQYF
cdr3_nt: TGTGCCAGTAGTCCTACAGCGTCCTACGAGCAGTACTTC

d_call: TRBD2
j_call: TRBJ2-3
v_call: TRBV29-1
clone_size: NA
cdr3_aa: CSVEWGGLAVLGGTDTQYF
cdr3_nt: TGCAGCGTTGAATGGGGTGGGCTAGCGGTCCTAGGGGGCACAGATACGCAGTATTTT

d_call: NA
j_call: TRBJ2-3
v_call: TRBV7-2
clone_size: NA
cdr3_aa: CASSLAIPGATDTQYF
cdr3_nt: TGTGCCAGCAGCTTAGCAATTCCCGGGGCCACAGATACGCAGTATTTT

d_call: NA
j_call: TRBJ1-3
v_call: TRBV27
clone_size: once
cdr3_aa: CASNPKQDSGNTIYF
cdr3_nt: TGTGCCAGCAACCCTAAACAGGACAGTGGAAACACCATATATTTT

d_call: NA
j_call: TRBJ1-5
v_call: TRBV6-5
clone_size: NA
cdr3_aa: CASSGDRNSNQPQHF
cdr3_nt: TGTGCCAGCAGCGGCGACAGGAATAGCAATCAGCCCCAGCATTTT

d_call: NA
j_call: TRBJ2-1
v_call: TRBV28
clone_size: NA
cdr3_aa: CASQNGNEQFF
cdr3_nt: TGTGCCAGCCAAAACGGGAATGAGCAGTTCTTC

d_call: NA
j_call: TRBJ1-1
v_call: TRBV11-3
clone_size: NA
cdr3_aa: CASSLDGPEAFF
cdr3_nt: TGTGCCAGCAGCTTAGATGGCCCTGAAGCTTTCTTT

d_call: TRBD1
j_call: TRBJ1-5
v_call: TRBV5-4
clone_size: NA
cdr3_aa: CASSLEGAGQPQHF
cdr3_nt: TGTGCCAGCAGCTTGGAGGGGGCCGGACAGCCCCAGCATTTT

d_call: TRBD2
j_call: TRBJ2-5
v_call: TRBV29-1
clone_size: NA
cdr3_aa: CSVLVGLGLAGGRQETQYF
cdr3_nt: TGCAGCGTTCTGGTTGGCCTAGGACTAGCGGGAGGAAGACAAGAGACCCAGTACTTC

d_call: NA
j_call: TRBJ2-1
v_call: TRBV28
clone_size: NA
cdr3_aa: CASSLEMGLLVYNEQFF
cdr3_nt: TGTGCCAGCAGTTTAGAAATGGGACTTTTGGTGTACAATGAGCAGTTCTTC

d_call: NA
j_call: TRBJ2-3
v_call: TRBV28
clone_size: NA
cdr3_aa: CASREGTSTDTQYF
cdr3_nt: TGTGCCAGCAGGGAGGGGACTAGCACAGATACGCAGTATTTT

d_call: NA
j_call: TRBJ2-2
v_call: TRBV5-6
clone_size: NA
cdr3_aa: CASSRQNTGELFF
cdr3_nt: TGTGCCAGCAGCCGTCAAAACACCGGGGAGCTGTTTTTT

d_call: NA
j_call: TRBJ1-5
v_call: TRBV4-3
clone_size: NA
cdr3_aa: CASSQDITPQPQHF
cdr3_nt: TGCGCCAGCAGCCAAGATATCACACCTCAGCCCCAGCATTTT

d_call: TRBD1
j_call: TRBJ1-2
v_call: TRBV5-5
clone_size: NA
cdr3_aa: CASSQDRVGYTF
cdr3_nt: TGTGCCAGCAGCCAGGACAGGGTTGGCTACACCTTC

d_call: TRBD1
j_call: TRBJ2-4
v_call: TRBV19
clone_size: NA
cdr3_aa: CASSPSGTGGGHIQYF
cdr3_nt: TGTGCCAGTAGTCCCTCTGGGACAGGGGGCGGACACATTCAGTACTTC

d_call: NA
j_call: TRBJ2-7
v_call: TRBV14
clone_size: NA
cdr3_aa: CASSRTDGGYEQYF
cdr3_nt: TGTGCCAGCAGCCGGACGGACGGTGGGTACGAGCAGTACTTC

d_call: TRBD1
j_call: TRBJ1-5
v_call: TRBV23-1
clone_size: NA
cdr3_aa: CASRTRPGQGKLSNQPQHF
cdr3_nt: TGCGCCAGCAGGACTAGACCGGGACAGGGGAAATTGAGCAATCAGCCCCAGCATTTT